The present T cell receptor (beta chain) was sequenced within a study of regulatory T cells in long-lasting Graves disease. Study-level points and caveats: Persistent patients had a count of shared public clonotypes (around 2,700) that exceeded that of new patients (approximately 920). Researchers examined only peripheral blood and not thyroid tissue.

Time point noted: newly diagnosed GD, antithyroid drugs for less than 3 months. Generation of the TCR library employed RNA extracted from PBMCs. On this clonotype: What it binds is not known.

Relying on iRepertoire HTBI primers and Arm-PCR of CDR3 regions, the team built TCR beta libraries. MiXCR was run by TCRdb on the multiplex PCR reads, yielding one entry per CDR3 protein. The table includes some 320,000 distinct CDR3 sequences, 15% to 20% detected once. The material was peripheral blood mononuclear cells (PBMCs), obtained at new diagnosis, from a patient treated with antithyroid drugs. The sequence was collected from a female donor with Graves disease.

CDR3 DNA: TGTGCCAGCAGTCCCCGTTTCACTAGCGGTCCCTATCAGCCAGCCAAAAACATTCAGTACTTC. Translation gives CASSPRFTSGPYQPAKNIQYF. This chain connects TRBV12-3 or TRBV12-4 to TRBJ2-4; 8 bases match TRBD2. Losses at the gene ends were 5 bases for V and 0 bases for J; bases not matched to a gene: 21. The CDR3 runs to 21 residues.